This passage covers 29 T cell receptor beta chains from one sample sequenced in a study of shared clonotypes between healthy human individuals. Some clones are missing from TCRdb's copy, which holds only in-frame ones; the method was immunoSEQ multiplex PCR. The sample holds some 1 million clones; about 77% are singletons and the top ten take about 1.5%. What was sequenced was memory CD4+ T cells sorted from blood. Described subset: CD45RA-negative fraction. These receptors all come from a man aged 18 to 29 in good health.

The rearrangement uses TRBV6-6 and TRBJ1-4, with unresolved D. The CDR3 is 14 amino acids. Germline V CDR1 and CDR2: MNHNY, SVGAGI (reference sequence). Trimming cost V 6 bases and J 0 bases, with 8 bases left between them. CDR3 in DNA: TGTGCCAGCAGAGTCTCCCCAACTAATGAAAAACTGTTTTTT. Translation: CASRVSPTNEKLFF.

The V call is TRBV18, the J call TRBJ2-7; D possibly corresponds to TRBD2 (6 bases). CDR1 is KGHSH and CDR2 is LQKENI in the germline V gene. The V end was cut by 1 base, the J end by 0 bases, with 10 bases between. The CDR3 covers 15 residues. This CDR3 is CASSPLTGSSYEQYF. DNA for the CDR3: TGTGCCAGCTCACCACTGACCGGGAGCTCCTACGAGCAGTACTTC.

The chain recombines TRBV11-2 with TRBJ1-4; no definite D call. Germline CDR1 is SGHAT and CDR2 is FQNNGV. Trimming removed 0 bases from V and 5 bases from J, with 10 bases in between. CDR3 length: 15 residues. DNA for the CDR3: TGTGCCAGCAGCTTAGATGTCAGAACGAATGAAAAACTGTTTTTT. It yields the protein CASSLDVRTNEKLFF.

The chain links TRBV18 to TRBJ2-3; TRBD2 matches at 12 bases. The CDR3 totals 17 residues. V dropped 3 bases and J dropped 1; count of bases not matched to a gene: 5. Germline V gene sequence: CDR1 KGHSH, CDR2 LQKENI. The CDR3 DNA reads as TGTGCCAGCTCACCGGCGACTAGCGGGAGCGGCACAGATACGCAGTATTTT. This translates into CASSPATSGSGTDTQYF.

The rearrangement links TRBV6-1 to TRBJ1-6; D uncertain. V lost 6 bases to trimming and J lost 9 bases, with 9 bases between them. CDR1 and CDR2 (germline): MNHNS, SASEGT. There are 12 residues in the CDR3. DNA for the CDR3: TGTGCCAGCAGAGAGTGGGGTTCACCCCTCCACTTT. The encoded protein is CASREWGSPLHF.

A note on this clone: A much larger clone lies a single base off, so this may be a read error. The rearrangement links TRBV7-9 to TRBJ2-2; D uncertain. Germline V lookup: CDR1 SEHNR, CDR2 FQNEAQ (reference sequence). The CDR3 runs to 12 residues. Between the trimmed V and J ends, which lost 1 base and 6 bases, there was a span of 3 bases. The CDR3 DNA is TGTGCCAGCAGCTTAGGGGCCGGGGAGCTGTTTTTT. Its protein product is CASSLGAGELFF.

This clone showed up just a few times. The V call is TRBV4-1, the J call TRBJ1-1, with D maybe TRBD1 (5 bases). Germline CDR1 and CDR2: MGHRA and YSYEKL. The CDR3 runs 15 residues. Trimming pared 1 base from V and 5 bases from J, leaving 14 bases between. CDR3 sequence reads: CASSQGAGMGTEAFF. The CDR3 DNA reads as TGCGCCAGCAGCCAAGGTGCAGGGATGGGGACTGAAGCTTTCTTT.

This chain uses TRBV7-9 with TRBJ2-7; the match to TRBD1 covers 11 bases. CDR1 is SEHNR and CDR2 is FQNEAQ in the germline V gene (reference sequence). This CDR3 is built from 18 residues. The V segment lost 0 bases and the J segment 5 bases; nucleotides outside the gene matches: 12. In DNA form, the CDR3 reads TGTGCCAGCAGCTTAGCCCCCCTAGGGACAGGGGGGACGGACGAGCAGTACTTC. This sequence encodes CASSLAPLGTGGTDEQYF.

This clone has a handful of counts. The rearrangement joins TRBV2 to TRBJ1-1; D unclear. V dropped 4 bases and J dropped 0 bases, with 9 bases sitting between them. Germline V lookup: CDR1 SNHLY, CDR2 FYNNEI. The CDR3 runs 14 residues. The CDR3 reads CASSGKLMNTEAFF. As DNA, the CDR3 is TGTGCCAGCAGTGGGAAGCTTATGAACACTGAAGCTTTCTTT.

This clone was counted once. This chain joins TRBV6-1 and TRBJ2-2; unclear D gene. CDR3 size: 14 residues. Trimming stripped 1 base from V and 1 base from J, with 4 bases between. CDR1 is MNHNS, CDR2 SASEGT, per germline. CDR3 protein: CASSEVRNTGELFF. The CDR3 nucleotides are TGTGCCAGCAGTGAAGTTAGGAACACCGGGGAGCTGTTTTTT.

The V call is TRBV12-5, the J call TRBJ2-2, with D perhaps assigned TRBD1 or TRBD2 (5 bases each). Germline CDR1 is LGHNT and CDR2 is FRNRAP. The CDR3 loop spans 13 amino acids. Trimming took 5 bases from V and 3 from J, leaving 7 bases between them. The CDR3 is CASGRGDTGELFF. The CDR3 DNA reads TGTGCTAGTGGTCGAGGGGACACCGGGGAGCTGTTTTTT.

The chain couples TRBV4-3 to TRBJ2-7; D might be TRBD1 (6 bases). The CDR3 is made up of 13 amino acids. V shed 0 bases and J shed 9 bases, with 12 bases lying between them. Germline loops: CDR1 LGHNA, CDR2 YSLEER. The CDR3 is CASSQEQGSVQYF. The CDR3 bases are TGCGCCAGCAGCCAAGAGCAGGGGTCGGTGCAGTACTTC.

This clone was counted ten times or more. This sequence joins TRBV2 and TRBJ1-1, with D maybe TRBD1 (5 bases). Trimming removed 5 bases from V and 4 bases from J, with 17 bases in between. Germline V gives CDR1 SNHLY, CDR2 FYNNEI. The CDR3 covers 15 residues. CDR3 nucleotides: TGTGCCAGCAGTCCCCCGGGGCAGCGGGGCACTGAAGCTTTCTTT. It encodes CASSPPGQRGTEAFF.

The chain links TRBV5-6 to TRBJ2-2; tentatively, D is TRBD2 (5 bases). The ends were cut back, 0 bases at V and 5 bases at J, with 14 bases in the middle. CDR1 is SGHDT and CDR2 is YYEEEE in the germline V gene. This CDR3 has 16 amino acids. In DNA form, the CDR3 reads TGTGCCAGCAGCTTGGCCTTCGGGGTAGGGACCGGGGAGCTGTTTTTT. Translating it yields CASSLAFGVGTGELFF.

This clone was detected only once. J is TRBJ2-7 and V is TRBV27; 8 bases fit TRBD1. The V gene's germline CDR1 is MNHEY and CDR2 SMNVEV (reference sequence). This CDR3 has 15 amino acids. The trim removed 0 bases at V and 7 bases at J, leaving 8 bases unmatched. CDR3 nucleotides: TGTGCCAGCAGTTTATCCCGACAGGGGTTCGGGGAGCAGTACTTC. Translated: CASSLSRQGFGEQYF.

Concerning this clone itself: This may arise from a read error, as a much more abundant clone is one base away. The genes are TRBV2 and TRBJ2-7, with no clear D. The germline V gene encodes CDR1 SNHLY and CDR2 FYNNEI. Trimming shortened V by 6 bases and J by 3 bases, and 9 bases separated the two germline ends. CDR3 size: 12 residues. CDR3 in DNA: TGTGCCAGCAGCCCAGGCGGCTACGAGCAGTACTTC. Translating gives CASSPGGYEQYF.

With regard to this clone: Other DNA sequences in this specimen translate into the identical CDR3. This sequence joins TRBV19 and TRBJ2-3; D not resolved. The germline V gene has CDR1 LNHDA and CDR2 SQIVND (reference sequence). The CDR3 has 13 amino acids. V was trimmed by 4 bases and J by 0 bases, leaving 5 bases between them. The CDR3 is CASSTTSTDTQYF. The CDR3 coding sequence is TGTGCCAGTAGTACGACTAGCACAGATACGCAGTATTTT.

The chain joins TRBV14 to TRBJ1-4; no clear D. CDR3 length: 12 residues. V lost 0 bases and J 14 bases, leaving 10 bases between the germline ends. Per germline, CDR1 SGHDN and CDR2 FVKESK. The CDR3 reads CASSQEGSTLFF. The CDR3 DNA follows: TGTGCCAGCAGCCAAGAAGGGTCGACCCTGTTTTTT.

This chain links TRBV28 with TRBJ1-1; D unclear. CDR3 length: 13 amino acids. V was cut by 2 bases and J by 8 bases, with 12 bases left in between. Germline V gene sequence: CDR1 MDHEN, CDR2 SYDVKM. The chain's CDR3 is CASSLGGLEEAFF. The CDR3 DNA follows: TGTGCCAGCAGTTTAGGCGGTCTCGAAGAAGCTTTCTTT.

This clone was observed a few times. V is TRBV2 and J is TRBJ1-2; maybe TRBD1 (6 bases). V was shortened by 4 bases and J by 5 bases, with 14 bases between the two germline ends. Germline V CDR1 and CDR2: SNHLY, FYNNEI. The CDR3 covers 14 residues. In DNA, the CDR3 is TGTGCCAGCAGTGTTTCAGGGGACCTTTATGGCTACACCTTC. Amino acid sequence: CASSVSGDLYGYTF.

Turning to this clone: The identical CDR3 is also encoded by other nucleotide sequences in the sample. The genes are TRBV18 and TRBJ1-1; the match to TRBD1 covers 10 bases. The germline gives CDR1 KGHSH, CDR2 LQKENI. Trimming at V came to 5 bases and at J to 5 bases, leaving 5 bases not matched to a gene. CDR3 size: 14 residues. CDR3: CASSEGQGRTEAFF. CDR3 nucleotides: TGTGCCAGCTCAGAGGGACAGGGGAGGACTGAAGCTTTCTTT.

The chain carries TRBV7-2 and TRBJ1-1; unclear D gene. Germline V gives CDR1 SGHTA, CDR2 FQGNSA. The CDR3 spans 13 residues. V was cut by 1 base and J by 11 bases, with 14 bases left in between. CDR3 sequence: CASSLGAAEGAFF. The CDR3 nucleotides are TGTGCCAGCAGCTTAGGGGCAGCGGAAGGGGCTTTCTTT. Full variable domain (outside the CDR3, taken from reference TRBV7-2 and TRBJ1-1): GAGVSQSPSNKVTEKGKDVELRCDPISGHTALYWYRQSLGQGLEFLIYFQGNSAPDKSGLPSDRFSAERTGGSVSTLTIQRTQQEDSAVYLCASSLGAAEGAFFGQGTRLTVV.

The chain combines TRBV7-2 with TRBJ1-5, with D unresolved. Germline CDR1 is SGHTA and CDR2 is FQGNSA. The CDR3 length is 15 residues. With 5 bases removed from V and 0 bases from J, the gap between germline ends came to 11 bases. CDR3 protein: CASSQRGGSNQPQHF. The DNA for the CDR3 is TGTGCCAGCAGCCAGCGGGGAGGTAGCAATCAGCCCCAGCATTTT.

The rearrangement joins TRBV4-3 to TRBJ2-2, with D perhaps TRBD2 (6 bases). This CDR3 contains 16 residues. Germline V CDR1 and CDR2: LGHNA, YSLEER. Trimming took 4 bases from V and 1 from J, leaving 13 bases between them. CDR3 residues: CASSPAEGQNTGELFF. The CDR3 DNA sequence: TGCGCCAGCAGCCCGGCGGAGGGTCAGAACACCGGGGAGCTGTTTTTT.

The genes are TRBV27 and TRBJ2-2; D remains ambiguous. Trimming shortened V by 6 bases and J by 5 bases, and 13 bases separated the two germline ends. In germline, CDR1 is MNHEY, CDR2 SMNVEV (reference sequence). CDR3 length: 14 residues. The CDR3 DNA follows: TGTGCCAGCAGCGTTATGTCGGGTACCGGGGAGCTGTTTTTT. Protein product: CASSVMSGTGELFF.

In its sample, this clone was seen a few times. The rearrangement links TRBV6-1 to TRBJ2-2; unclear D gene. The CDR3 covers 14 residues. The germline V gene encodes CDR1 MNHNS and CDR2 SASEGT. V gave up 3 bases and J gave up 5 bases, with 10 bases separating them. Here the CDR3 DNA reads TGTGCCAGCAGTGAGTACAGTGGAACCGGGGAGCTGTTTTTT. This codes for CASSEYSGTGELFF.

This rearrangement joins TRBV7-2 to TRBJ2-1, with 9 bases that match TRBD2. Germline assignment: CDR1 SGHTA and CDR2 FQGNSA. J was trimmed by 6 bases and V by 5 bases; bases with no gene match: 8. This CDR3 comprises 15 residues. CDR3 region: CASSPQRLAANEQFF. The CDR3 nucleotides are TGTGCCAGCAGCCCGCAGAGACTAGCGGCCAATGAGCAGTTCTTC.

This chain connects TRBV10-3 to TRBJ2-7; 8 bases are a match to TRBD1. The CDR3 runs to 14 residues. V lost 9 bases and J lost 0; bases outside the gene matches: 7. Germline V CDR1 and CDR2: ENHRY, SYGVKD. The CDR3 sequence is CAIKEQGASYEQYF. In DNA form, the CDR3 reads TGTGCCATTAAGGAGCAGGGGGCCTCCTACGAGCAGTACTTC.

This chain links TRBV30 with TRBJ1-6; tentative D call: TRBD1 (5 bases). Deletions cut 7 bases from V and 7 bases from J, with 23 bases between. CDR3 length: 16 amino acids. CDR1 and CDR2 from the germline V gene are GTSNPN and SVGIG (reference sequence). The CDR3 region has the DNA TGTGCCTCCAAAAATACCGACAGAGGTGGGAATTCACCCCTCCACTTT. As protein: CASKNTDRGGNSPLHF.